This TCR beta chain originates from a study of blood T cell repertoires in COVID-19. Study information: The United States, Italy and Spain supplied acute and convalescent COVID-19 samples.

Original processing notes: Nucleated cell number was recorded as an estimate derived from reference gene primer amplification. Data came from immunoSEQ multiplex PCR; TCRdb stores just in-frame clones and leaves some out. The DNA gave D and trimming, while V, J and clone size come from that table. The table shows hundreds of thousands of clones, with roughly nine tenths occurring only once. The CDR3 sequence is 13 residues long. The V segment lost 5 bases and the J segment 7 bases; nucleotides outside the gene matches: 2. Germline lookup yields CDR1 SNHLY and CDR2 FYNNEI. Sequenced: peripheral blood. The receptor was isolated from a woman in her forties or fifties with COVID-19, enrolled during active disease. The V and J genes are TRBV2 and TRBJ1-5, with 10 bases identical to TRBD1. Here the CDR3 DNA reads TGTGCCAGCAGTCGACAGGGGGCGCAGCCCCAGCATTTT. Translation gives CASSRQGAQPQHF.